This section outlines one T cell receptor beta chain sequence together with its context. One base away lies a much larger clone, so this may be a sequencing read error. This sample stems from a study of glioma-infiltrating T cells. V was clipped by 10 bases and J by 10 bases, with 20 bases between them. Germline V gives CDR1 MNHNS, CDR2 SASEGT. The CDR3 consists of 13 residues. The iRepertoire nested amplicon-rescue multiplex PCR amplified TCR alpha and beta CDR3s from RNA. MiXCR, applied by TCRdb to the multiplex PCR reads, yields one record per CDR3 protein. The top ten clones hold around 11% of a sample with about 410,000 distinct CDR3 sequences, approximately 42% of them seen once.

Sequences were obtained from glioma tissue, nonneoplastic brain tissue, or PBMCs (not recorded which). The sequence was obtained from a human donor with low-grade glioma or glioblastoma, undergoing nonglioma brain surgery, or in good health (not recorded which). The chain has TRBV6-1 and TRBJ2-1; D is unresolved. As DNA, the CDR3 is TGTGCCACTTCCAGTGGAACCTCCTACGAGCAGTTCTTC. It is translated as CATSSGTSYEQFF.